The rows below give T cell receptor beta chains drawn from one sample of a study of blood T cells in healthy people across ages. TCRdb reprocessed the 5' RACE reads with MiXCR, giving one entry per CDR3 protein. The sample contains 1.5 million to 2 million distinct CDR3 sequences, about 49% of which appear only once. Sequenced: blood. The receptors were gathered from a woman in her thirties or forties in good health. Each CDR3 is given with its conserved first and last residue. The order of the fields is CDR3 protein, CDR3 DNA, D gene, V gene, clone size, CDR3 length, J gene. D genes are given only for firm matches. A clone size is listed for some rows: how often the clone was seen (once, few, many), or a class if it is expanded.

CDR3: CASSVDSGLTDTQYF
DNA: TGTGCCAGCAGCGTAGATAGCGGGCTCACAGATACGCAGTATTTT
D: TRBD2
V: TRBV9
size: NA
length: 15
J: TRBJ2-3

CDR3: CSAKSGGPQETQYF
DNA: TGCAGTGCTAAAAGCGGGGGCCCACAAGAGACCCAGTACTTC
D: TRBD2
V: TRBV20-1
size: NA
length: 14
J: TRBJ2-5

CDR3: CASSLDDRGPIYNEQFF
DNA: TGTGCCAGCAGCCTCGACGACAGGGGGCCTATCTACAATGAGCAGTTCTTC
D: TRBD1
V: TRBV11-2
size: NA
length: 17
J: TRBJ2-1

CDR3: CASSLGGGDNEQYF
DNA: TGTGCCAGCAGCTTAGGAGGGGGGGACAATGAGCAGTACTTC
D: NA
V: TRBV7-2
size: few
length: 14
J: TRBJ2-7

CDR3: CASSYSGDYGGGDGYTF
DNA: TGTGCCAGCAGTTACTCAGGGGATTATGGGGGGGGCGATGGCTACACCTTC
D: NA
V: TRBV6-5
size: NA
length: 17
J: TRBJ1-2

CDR3: CASSVGGLNEQYF
DNA: TGTGCCAGCAGCGTAGGGGGCCTAAACGAGCAGTACTTC
D: TRBD1
V: TRBV7-9
size: NA
length: 13
J: TRBJ2-7

CDR3: CASTSGGLTTDTQYF
DNA: TGTGCCAGCACCTCAGGGGGGCTAACCACAGATACGCAGTATTTT
D: NA
V: TRBV3-1
size: few
length: 15
J: TRBJ2-3

CDR3: CAIEARDSYEQYF
DNA: TGTGCCATCGAAGCCAGAGACTCCTACGAGCAGTACTTC
D: NA
V: TRBV25-1
size: once
length: 13
J: TRBJ2-7

CDR3: CASSYGPKLAAEETQYF
DNA: TGTGCCAGCAGTTACGGCCCCAAACTAGCGGCCGAAGAGACCCAGTACTTC
D: TRBD2
V: TRBV6-6
size: NA
length: 17
J: TRBJ2-5

CDR3: CASRSLFLETQYF
DNA: TGTGCCAGCAGATCCCTGTTTCTAGAGACCCAGTACTTC
D: NA
V: TRBV27
size: NA
length: 13
J: TRBJ2-5

CDR3: CASSSVEVLRQVPSPDTQYF
DNA: TGTGCCAGCAGTTCCGTAGAAGTATTAAGACAGGTCCCCTCGCCTGATACGCAGTATTTT
D: NA
V: TRBV27
size: NA
length: 20
J: TRBJ2-3

CDR3: CASSTGTSGKQETQYF
DNA: TGTGCCAGCAGCACTGGGACTAGCGGGAAGCAAGAGACCCAGTACTTC
D: TRBD2
V: TRBV5-8
size: NA
length: 16
J: TRBJ2-5

CDR3: CSAGGTALLSARTQYF
DNA: TGCAGTGCTGGAGGGACCGCCTTGCTGTCCGCGAGGACCCAGTACTTC
D: NA
V: TRBV20-1
size: NA
length: 16
J: TRBJ2-5

CDR3: CASSFAQPTNEQFF
DNA: TGTGCCAGCAGTTTCGCTCAGCCGACCAATGAGCAGTTCTTC
D: NA
V: TRBV28
size: NA
length: 14
J: TRBJ2-1

CDR3: CASKGSAGTGSSYEQYF
DNA: TGTGCCAGCAAGGGATCCGCCGGGACTGGGAGCTCCTACGAGCAGTACTTC
D: NA
V: TRBV28
size: NA
length: 17
J: TRBJ2-7

CDR3: CASSYMGDSQYF
DNA: TGTGCCAGCAGTTACATGGGGGATTCGCAGTATTTT
D: NA
V: TRBV6-5
size: NA
length: 12
J: TRBJ2-3

CDR3: CASSPGTREYNEQFF
DNA: TGTGCCAGCAGCCCCGGGACTAGAGAGTACAATGAGCAGTTCTTC
D: TRBD2
V: TRBV3-1
size: NA
length: 15
J: TRBJ2-1

CDR3: CASSPTTGNYGYTF
DNA: TGTGCCAGCAGCCCGACGACAGGGAACTATGGCTACACCTTC
D: TRBD1
V: TRBV7-6
size: few
length: 14
J: TRBJ1-2

CDR3: CASSLGLAGPETQYF
DNA: TGTGCCAGCAGTTTAGGGCTAGCGGGACCAGAGACCCAGTACTTC
D: TRBD2
V: TRBV28
size: few
length: 15
J: TRBJ2-5

CDR3: CASSLSRGGPDTQYF
DNA: TGTGCCAGCAGTTTATCACGGGGGGGCCCAGATACGCAGTATTTT
D: TRBD2
V: TRBV27
size: NA
length: 15
J: TRBJ2-3

CDR3: CASSADGTSFYEQYF
DNA: TGTGCCAGCAGCGCCGACGGGACCAGCTTTTACGAGCAGTACTTC
D: NA
V: TRBV9
size: NA
length: 15
J: TRBJ2-7

CDR3: CASSLSSGGFTDTQYF
DNA: TGTGCCAGCAGCTTAAGTAGCGGGGGATTCACAGATACGCAGTATTTT
D: TRBD2
V: TRBV7-2
size: many
length: 16
J: TRBJ2-3

CDR3: CASSLAGLGSARAQYF
DNA: TGTGCCAGCAGCTTAGCGGGACTTGGCAGCGCCAGGGCCCAGTACTTC
D: NA
V: TRBV7-8
size: few
length: 16
J: TRBJ2-5